The clone carrying this T cell receptor (beta chain) occurred a few times. Unique molecular identifiers were incorporated when the TCRbeta library was constructed. Using its own MiXCR run on the PCR reads, TCRdb lists one record per CDR3 protein. The table shows a few hundred thousand distinct CDR3 sequences, with over 8% occurring only once. This CDR3 spans 14 amino acids. Trimming pared 6 bases from V and 9 bases from J, leaving 21 bases between. The sample is drawn from a study of T-cell reconstitution after alpha-beta-depleted transplantation in children. The input for sequencing was PBMCs from the stem cell graft donor, taken from the stem cell graft. This receptor was obtained from a human donor who donated a stem cell graft to a child with SCID. This chain connects TRBV12-3 or TRBV12-4 to TRBJ2-7; D possibly corresponds to TRBD2 (6 bases). The CDR3 protein is CASSTGGFMSRQYF. The CDR3 DNA sequence: TGTGCCAGCAGCACCGGAGGGTTCATGTCAAGGCAGTACTTC.